Sequencing of this T cell receptor (beta chain) was carried out in a study of cytomegalovirus exposure and HLA in healthy donors. General study results and limits: A prior analysis recorded that most TCR beta V segments were productive about 87% or about 30% of the time.

On this clone itself: What it binds is not known.

This PCR relied on a set of 60 Vbeta primers and 13 Jbeta primers. Produced via immunoSEQ multiplex PCR; TCRdb's table is partial and in-frame only. The table has some 120,000 clones, approximately 80% seen once. Each donor was healthy, and each was a bone marrow donor. The V gene lost 4 bases and the J gene lost 6 bases, with 13 bases spanning the gap. Germline V lookup: CDR1 SQVTM, CDR2 ANQGSEA. The length of the CDR3 is 13 residues. The sequence derives from a man aged 35 to 55 in good health and CMV-seronegative. Sequencing input: PBMCs. This chain links TRBV29-1 with TRBJ1-5; no clear D gene. CDR3 in DNA: TGCAGCGTTGTGGAGAGAATGGGTCAGCCCCAGCATTTT. Translating gives CSVVERMGQPQHF. The complete variable domain, with remaining parts taken from reference TRBV29-1 and TRBJ1-5, reads SAVISQKPSRDICQRGTSLTIQCQVDSQVTMMFWYRQQPGQSLTLIATANQGSEATYESGFVIDKFPISRPNLTFSTLTVSNMSPEDSSIYLCSVVERMGQPQHFGDGTRLSIL.